This T cell receptor beta chain was identified during a study of cytomegalovirus exposure and HLA in healthy donors. Both 60 Vbeta primers and 13 Jbeta primers went into the PCR. Assay used: immunoSEQ multiplex PCR; TCRdb lists only in-frame clones, some missing. The table lists roughly 120,000 clones, over 70% of them singletons. Note on this clone: Its antigen is unidentified.

CDR1 and CDR2 from the germline V gene are SNHLY and FYNNEI. V was pared by 8 bases and J by 3 bases, with 17 bases between. The CDR3 runs to 15 residues. The study's findings and limits: In an earlier analysis, most TCR beta V segments were productive about 87% or about 30% of the time.

The sample was PBMCs. This chain uses TRBV2 with TRBJ1-5, with D maybe TRBD1 (6 bases). This clonotype was sampled from a female donor in good health and CMV-seropositive. The CDR3 sequence is CASRQHEGDNQPQHF. The CDR3 coding sequence is TGTGCCAGCCGCCAACATGAGGGGGACAATCAGCCCCAGCATTTT.